Listed below are T cell receptor beta chains from one sample, sequenced in a study of T cells after yellow fever vaccination. MiXCR was run by TCRdb on the 5' RACE reads, yielding one entry per CDR3 protein. Here the sample spans a few hundred thousand distinct CDR3 sequences, 15% to 20% being singletons. The sequenced sample was PBMCs, obtained 15 days after the yellow fever booster vaccination. These receptors all come from a man aged 25 to 40 who received the YFV17D yellow fever vaccine. Each CDR3 is given with its conserved first and last residue. The D gene is left open where the match is weak. The size of a clone is reported for some rows only, either as once, few or many, or as a class for expanded clones.

D gene | clone size | J gene | CDR3 length | V gene | CDR3 protein | CDR3 DNA
NA | many | TRBJ2-1 | 16 | TRBV7-2 | CASSLGWQAYYNEQFF | TGTGCCAGCAGCTTAGGGTGGCAGGCGTACTACAATGAGCAGTTCTTC
NA | NA | TRBJ1-1 | 12 | TRBV5-1 | CASSLEGGDLFF | TGCGCCAGCAGCTTGGAGGGGGGGGATCTATTCTTT
NA | few | TRBJ2-3 | 14 | TRBV5-5 | CASSADGSPDTQYF | TGTGCCAGCAGCGCGGACGGGAGCCCAGATACGCAGTATTTT
NA | NA | TRBJ2-1 | 14 | TRBV5-1 | CASRRENSYNEQFF | TGCGCCAGCAGGAGGGAGAACTCCTACAATGAGCAGTTCTTC
NA | NA | TRBJ2-3 | 16 | TRBV4-3 | CASSQDPRKSTDTQYF | TGCGCCAGCAGCCAAGACCCCAGAAAAAGCACAGATACGCAGTATTTT
TRBD1 | few | TRBJ2-1 | 13 | TRBV25-1 | CASSLDRAMGQFF | TGTGCCAGCAGCCTTGACAGGGCGATGGGGCAGTTCTTC
NA | NA | TRBJ2-7 | 14 | TRBV2 | CASRGIGLDYEQYF | TGTGCCAGCAGGGGAATCGGGCTGGACTACGAGCAGTACTTC
NA | few | TRBJ2-1 | 14 | TRBV20-1 | CSARIPSRHNEQFF | TGCAGTGCTAGGATCCCTAGCCGACACAATGAGCAGTTCTTC
TRBD1 | NA | TRBJ1-4 | 14 | TRBV7-2 | CASSFGGQGQRVFF | TGTGCCAGCAGCTTCGGGGGACAGGGCCAAAGGGTGTTTTTT
NA | few | TRBJ1-6 | 12 | TRBV12-3/TRBV12-4 | CASSSLASPLHF | TGTGCCAGCAGTTCGCTAGCCTCACCCCTCCACTTT
TRBD2 | few | TRBJ2-1 | 14 | TRBV12-3/TRBV12-4 | CASKPSGSYNEQFF | TGTGCCAGCAAGCCTAGCGGGTCCTACAATGAGCAGTTCTTC
TRBD2 | NA | TRBJ2-7 | 12 | TRBV20-1 | CSREGRRNEQYF | TGCAGCCGGGAGGGGAGGAGGAACGAGCAGTACTTC
TRBD2 | NA | TRBJ2-3 | 19 | TRBV6-5 | CASSYSPGTSGRGADTQYF | TGTGCCAGCAGTTACTCACCCGGGACTAGCGGGAGGGGTGCAGATACGCAGTATTTT
NA | few | TRBJ2-1 | 12 | TRBV24-1 | CATRDTFNEQFF | TGTGCCACCAGAGATACCTTCAATGAGCAGTTCTTC
NA | NA | TRBJ2-2 | 14 | TRBV7-8 | CASSPQSGTGELFF | TGTGCCAGCAGCCCGCAAAGTGGCACCGGGGAGCTGTTTTTT
NA | NA | TRBJ2-7 | 11 | TRBV20-1 | CSVGYSYEQYF | TGCAGTGTAGGTTACTCCTACGAGCAGTACTTC
NA | few | TRBJ2-6 | 16 | TRBV20-1 | CSASGTTQTGANVLTF | TGCAGTGCTTCCGGGACAACTCAAACTGGGGCCAACGTCCTGACTTTC
NA | few | TRBJ2-7 | 14 | TRBV20-1 | CSASWSGSPYEQYF | TGCAGTGCTAGCTGGTCAGGGAGTCCCTACGAGCAGTACTTC
NA | many | TRBJ2-5 | 16 | TRBV5-1 | CASSDIQGDYQETQYF | TGCGCCAGCAGCGATATACAGGGAGACTACCAAGAGACCCAGTACTTC
TRBD2 | NA | TRBJ2-1 | 17 | TRBV5-1 | CASSLAVRTSGSNEQFF | TGCGCCAGCAGCTTGGCCGTTCGGACTAGCGGGAGTAATGAGCAGTTCTTC
NA | NA | TRBJ2-3 | 14 | TRBV5-1 | CASSGGYPTDTQYF | TGCGCCAGCAGCGGGGGGTATCCCACAGATACGCAGTATTTT
NA | NA | TRBJ2-1 | 14 | TRBV19 | CASRVAGPTNEQFF | TGTGCCAGTAGGGTGGCGGGACCAACCAATGAGCAGTTCTTC
TRBD1 | few | TRBJ2-7 | 13 | TRBV7-8 | CASSVGQGGEQYF | TGTGCCAGCAGCGTGGGACAGGGTGGCGAGCAGTACTTC
NA | NA | TRBJ2-7 | 14 | TRBV5-1 | CASSLGDKTYEQYF | TGCGCCAGCAGCTTGGGGGACAAGACCTACGAGCAGTACTTC
TRBD1 | few | TRBJ1-1 | 16 | TRBV6-2/TRBV6-3 | CASSPATGGVNTEAFF | TGTGCCAGCAGCCCAGCGACAGGGGGCGTGAACACTGAAGCTTTCTTT
TRBD2 | NA | TRBJ2-5 | 16 | TRBV6-2/TRBV6-3 | CASSRTKGLAGETQYF | TGTGCCAGCAGTCGCACCAAGGGACTAGCGGGGGAGACCCAGTACTTC
TRBD1 | NA | TRBJ2-1 | 14 | TRBV12-3/TRBV12-4 | CASSLPQGHNEQFF | TGTGCCAGCAGTTTACCACAGGGGCACAATGAGCAGTTCTTC
TRBD2 | NA | TRBJ2-3 | 15 | TRBV6-2/TRBV6-3 | CASSYLAGVTDTQYF | TGTGCCAGCAGTTACTTAGCGGGAGTTACAGATACGCAGTATTTT
NA | few | TRBJ2-7 | 15 | TRBV10-3 | CAISEVVGRINEQYF | TGTGCCATCAGTGAGGTGGTGGGCAGAATAAACGAGCAGTACTTC
NA | NA | TRBJ2-1 | 17 | TRBV7-2 | CASSKDPLARTYNEQFF | TGTGCCAGCAGCAAAGACCCTCTAGCGCGCACCTACAATGAGCAGTTCTTC
NA | many | TRBJ2-7 | 15 | TRBV5-1 | CASSLAMDFSYEQYF | TGCGCCAGCAGCTTGGCCATGGACTTTTCCTACGAGCAGTACTTC
NA | NA | TRBJ2-5 | 14 | TRBV29-1 | CSVLLDVAPETQYF | TGCAGCGTGCTATTGGACGTAGCCCCCGAGACCCAGTACTTC
NA | NA | TRBJ2-5 | 12 | TRBV20-1 | CSGRGTSGTQYF | TGCAGTGGCAGGGGCACCTCAGGGACCCAGTACTTC